The 30 T cell receptor beta chains below all came from one sample that was sequenced in a study of T cells expressing NK-cell markers. TCRdb reprocessed the 5' RACE reads; each CDR3 protein has one entry and no DNA is given. This specimen shows some 110,000 distinct CDR3 sequences; the ten leading clones hold roughly 20%. The sequenced sample consisted of blood T cells: a sorted CD56 or NKG2C T cell subset, CD4+ or CD8+ T cells, or bulk PBMC T cells (not recorded which). These receptors came from a woman between 18 and 75 years old in good health.

The gene calls are TRBV15 and TRBJ2-1. CDR3 length equals 16 residues. Germline V gene data show CDR1 as LNHNV and CDR2 as YYDKDF (reference sequence). The CDR3 spells CATSRALPDSYNEQFF.

V and J are TRBV19 and TRBJ2-2. CDR3 length: 13 residues. CDR1 is LNHDA and CDR2 is SQIVND in the germline V gene (reference sequence). The CDR3 region is CAIGSVNTGELFF.

The chain is built from TRBV4-3 and TRBJ1-1; TCRdb returns TRBD1, unconfirmable since there is no DNA. The CDR3 is 17 amino acids. Germline V gene data show CDR1 as LGHNA and CDR2 as YSLEER. The CDR3 loop is CASSHLPGTGGNTEAFF.

V usage is TRBV20-1 and J usage is TRBJ1-1; checking the TCRdb D call of TRBD1 is not possible without DNA. This CDR3 is 15 amino acids long. Per germline, CDR1 DFQATT and CDR2 SNEGSKA (reference sequence). The CDR3 loop is CSARPPDRVYTEAFF.

The chain carries TRBV4-3 and TRBJ2-3. Germline lookup yields CDR1 LGHNA and CDR2 YSLEER. There are 15 residues in the CDR3. This CDR3 reads CASSQEMGFMETQYF.

V and J are TRBV5-1 and TRBJ2-1; TCRdb proposes TRBD2, but this gene call is untestable without DNA. The CDR3 is made up of 15 amino acids. Germline V gene data show CDR1 as SGHRS and CDR2 as YFSETQ. Here the CDR3 reads CASSLYGGSHNEQFF.

The chain recombines TRBV29-1 with TRBJ1-1. CDR1 and CDR2 from the germline V gene are SQVTM and ANQGSEA. The CDR3 contains 12 residues. CDR3: CSVIRVGTEAFF.

The chain employs TRBV25-1 and TRBJ2-3; no DNA is available, so the TRBD2 call from TCRdb remains unchecked. Germline values: CDR1 MGHDK, CDR2 SYGVNS. The CDR3 length is 13 residues. CDR3 protein: CASSGGFTDTQYF.

V usage is TRBV4-1 and J usage is TRBJ1-2. There are 13 residues in the CDR3. The germline gives CDR1 MGHRA, CDR2 YSYEKL. This chain's CDR3 is CASSQQVLYGYTF.

V is TRBV5-1 and J is TRBJ2-7; the TCRdb call, TRBD2, lacks DNA for checking. The CDR3 consists of 15 residues. In germline, CDR1 is SGHRS, CDR2 YFSETQ. The CDR3 reads CASSTGLAGGSEQYF.

J is TRBJ1-1 and V is TRBV12-3 or TRBV12-4; the D call from TCRdb, TRBD1, cannot be confirmed without DNA. CDR3 length: 16 residues. The CDR3 loop reads CASSFPPGQGISEAFF.

This sequence joins TRBV9 and TRBJ1-1. CDR1 and CDR2 from the germline V gene are SGDLS and YYNGEE. This CDR3 contains 13 residues. The chain's CDR3 is CASSVVVRAEAFF.

V usage is TRBV7-9 and J usage is TRBJ2-7; TCRdb proposes TRBD1, but this gene call is untestable without DNA. Germline CDR1 is SEHNR and CDR2 is FQNEAQ (reference sequence). This CDR3 has 14 amino acids. CDR3 sequence reads: CASSLALQGYEQYF.

V usage is TRBV11-2 and J usage is TRBJ2-3. The germline CDR1 and CDR2 sequences are SGHAT and FQNNGV. There are 12 residues in the CDR3. CDR3 loop: CASSFQADTQYF.

The chain joins TRBV7-8 to TRBJ2-7; the TCRdb call, TRBD2, lacks DNA for checking. CDR1 is SGHVS and CDR2 is FQNEAQ in the germline V gene. The CDR3 length is 15 residues. The CDR3 loop reads CAGSLGLAGGYEQYF.

The CDR3 region is CASSQDHSNQPQHF. J is TRBJ1-5 and V is TRBV4-3. Germline assignment: CDR1 LGHNA and CDR2 YSLEER. The CDR3 is 14 amino acids.

The chain carries TRBV4-3 and TRBJ2-7; TCRdb gives TRBD1 as the D gene, but with no DNA this cannot be confirmed. This CDR3 spans 14 amino acids. CDR1 LGHNA and CDR2 YSLEER come from the germline V gene. The CDR3 here is CASSPGTGYGEQYF.

The J gene is TRBJ2-3, the V gene TRBV20-1; TCRdb lists TRBD1, though no DNA is available to test this call. The CDR3 is made up of 14 amino acids. The germline gives CDR1 DFQATT, CDR2 SNEGSKA (reference sequence). CDR3: CSASPDRDTDTQYF.

The chain couples TRBV12-3 or TRBV12-4 to TRBJ1-5. The CDR3 is 12 residues long. CDR3 residues: CASSLDNQPQHF.

The chain carries TRBV4-1 and TRBJ2-7; the D gene TCRdb calls, TRBD2, cannot be checked with no DNA. Germline V gene data show CDR1 as MGHRA and CDR2 as YSYEKL. CDR3 length: 15 amino acids. The CDR3 sequence is CASSQDLASRYEQYF.

The chain recombines TRBV6-6 with TRBJ2-3. Germline V CDR1 and CDR2: MNHNY, SVGAGI (reference sequence). The CDR3 runs 12 residues. CDR3 in amino acids: CASSYAADTQYF.

The gene calls are TRBV9 and TRBJ2-2; TCRdb proposes TRBD1, but this gene call is untestable without DNA. The CDR3 loop spans 14 amino acids. Germline V gives CDR1 SGDLS, CDR2 YYNGEE. This CDR3 reads CASSGRGTTGELFF.

This chain uses TRBV10-2 with TRBJ2-4. Germline V gene lookup returns CDR1 WSHSY and CDR2 SAAADI. The CDR3 sequence is 12 residues long. The CDR3 is CASSQERNIQYF.

This chain links TRBV20-1 with TRBJ1-2; checking the TCRdb D call of TRBD1 is not possible without DNA. This CDR3 spans 16 amino acids. CDR1 DFQATT and CDR2 SNEGSKA come from the germline V gene (reference sequence). The CDR3 sequence: CSARDSEGREPYGYTF.

The chain uses TRBV9 and TRBJ2-1; TCRdb reports TRBD1, a call that lacks DNA to check it against. Germline V gene data show CDR1 as SGDLS and CDR2 as YYNGEE. This CDR3 has 14 amino acids. CDR3 region: CASSAGDPYNEQFF.

The J gene is TRBJ2-5, the V gene TRBV6-1; with no DNA, the TCRdb D assignment of TRBD2 cannot be verified. The CDR3 totals 14 residues. Germline V gives CDR1 MNHNS, CDR2 SASEGT. CDR3 amino acids: CASGGGLVQETQYF.

This chain links TRBV7-6 with TRBJ2-4; lacking DNA, the TRBD1 call made by TCRdb goes unchecked. Germline CDR1 reads SGHVS; CDR2 reads FNYEAQ. The CDR3 covers 15 residues. CDR3 sequence: CASSRGGSPWAIQYF.

The chain employs TRBV19 and TRBJ2-7; absent DNA, TCRdb's TRBD2 call cannot be checked. There are 15 residues in the CDR3. Looked up from germline, CDR1 is LNHDA and CDR2 is SQIVND (reference sequence). Here the CDR3 reads CASSIFSGSSYEQYF.

The V gene is TRBV7-9, the J gene TRBJ2-3; absent DNA, TCRdb's TRBD1 call cannot be checked. The CDR3 length is 17 residues. The V gene's germline CDR1 is SEHNR and CDR2 FQNEAQ (reference sequence). The CDR3 sequence is CASSPGQGARWTDTQYF.

This chain uses TRBV28 with TRBJ2-2; absent DNA, TCRdb's TRBD2 call cannot be checked. The CDR3 is made up of 16 amino acids. The germline V gene encodes CDR1 MDHEN and CDR2 SYDVKM. CDR3 in amino acids: CASSLGLAGNTGELFF.